This TCR beta chain was retrieved from a study of blood T cell repertoires in COVID-19. Germline CDR1 SEHNR, CDR2 FQNEAQ (reference sequence). V gave up 0 bases and J gave up 2 bases, with 10 bases separating them. CDR3 length: 15 amino acids. TCRdb's copy holds only in-frame clones and misses some; the assay was immunoSEQ multiplex PCR. The table has hundreds of thousands of clones, 90% seen once. The chain joins TRBV7-9 to TRBJ1-1; no reliable D call. Material for sequencing was PBMCs or T cells enriched from blood (not recorded which). This TCR derives from a man aged 55 to 70 who had recovered from COVID-19. CDR3 residues: CASSLAGGSNTEAFF. DNA of the CDR3: TGTGCCAGCAGCTTAGCCGGCGGGTCAAACACTGAAGCTTTCTTT.